These 11 T cell receptor beta chains were sequenced from one sample in a study of cytomegalovirus exposure and HLA in healthy donors. A multiplex PCR was run with 60 Vbeta primers and 13 Jbeta primers. Profiling relied on immunoSEQ multiplex PCR, and the TCRdb table lists in-frame clones only, not all of them. Here the sample spans around 150,000 clones, 75% to 80% being singletons. The specimen sequenced was PBMCs. The receptors shown here come from a woman aged 25 to 45 in good health and CMV-seronegative.

In this sample, this clone turned up once. CDR3 region: CASSGFGVAQETQYF. As DNA, the CDR3 is TGTGCCAGCAGTGGATTCGGGGTCGCCCAAGAGACCCAGTACTTC. This chain links TRBV6-1 with TRBJ2-5; possible D gene TRBD2, 5 bases. The CDR3 is 15 residues long. The V end lost 4 bases, the J end lost 1 base, and 13 bases lay between the germline ends. Looked up from germline, CDR1 is MNHNS and CDR2 is SASEGT.

The chain couples TRBV5-1 to TRBJ2-1; 7 bases align to TRBD1. The germline V gene has CDR1 SGHRS and CDR2 YFSETQ. V lost 4 bases, J lost 4 bases, and 5 bases stayed unmatched. The CDR3 runs to 14 residues. The CDR3 loop is CASSPGQAYNEQFF. The CDR3 DNA is TGCGCCAGCAGCCCAGGACAGGCTTACAATGAGCAGTTCTTC.

As for this clone: Its ends do not fully match the called genes, so a read error is possible. The chain is built from TRBV7-9 and TRBJ1-2; 7 nucleotides align to TRBD1. Germline V gives CDR1 SEHNR, CDR2 FQNEAQ (reference sequence). There are 13 residues in the CDR3. DNA for the CDR3: TGTTCCAGCAGCCACAGGGGAGACTATGGCTACACCTTC. The encoded protein is CSSSHRGDYGYTF.

Here the CDR3 DNA reads TGTGCCAGCAGTATAGAAACAACTAATGAAAAACTGTTTTTT. Translated: CASSIETTNEKLFF. The chain is built from TRBV5-6 and TRBJ1-4, with D hard to call. The V gene lost 5 bases and the J gene lost 0 bases, with 8 bases spanning the gap. CDR1 SGHDT and CDR2 YYEEEE come from the germline V gene. This CDR3 spans 14 amino acids.

V and J are TRBV5-1 and TRBJ2-7, with 7 bases fitting TRBD1. CDR1 is SGHRS, CDR2 YFSETQ, per germline. Unmatched junction bases numbered 10, after V lost 4 bases and J lost 3 bases. The CDR3 is 15 residues long. The CDR3 DNA reads as TGCGCCAGCAGCCCGAGACAGGGTGGGCACTACGAGCAGTACTTC. Translating gives CASSPRQGGHYEQYF.

The rearrangement links TRBV4-3 to TRBJ1-4; no definite D call. The germline V gene encodes CDR1 LGHNA and CDR2 YSLEER. The CDR3 length is 16 residues. V was cut by 0 bases and J by 2 bases, with 10 bases left in between. The CDR3 nucleotides read TGCGCCAGCAGCCAAGATCTTGTTTCTACTAATGAAAAACTGTTTTTT. It translates to CASSQDLVSTNEKLFF.

The chain carries TRBV7-3 and TRBJ2-5; TRBD2 is a possible D gene (5 bases). Germline V gene lookup returns CDR1 SGHTA and CDR2 FQGTGA. This CDR3 is built from 13 residues. The germline V and J ends were trimmed by 1 base and 4 bases, with 7 bases remaining between them. The CDR3 region is CASSLRGVETQYF. Written as DNA, the CDR3 is TGTGCCAGCAGCTTAAGGGGAGTAGAGACCCAGTACTTC.

The chain links TRBV25-1 to TRBJ1-1; maybe TRBD1 (5 bases). Germline V lookup: CDR1 MGHDK, CDR2 SYGVNS. Between the trimmed V and J ends, which lost 7 bases and 1 base, there was a span of 7 bases. The CDR3 contains 12 residues. CDR3 nucleotide sequence: TGTGCCAGCATCGGGGGGAACACTGAAGCTTTCTTT. This sequence encodes CASIGGNTEAFF.

This chain links TRBV19 with TRBJ1-2, with 8 bases lining up with TRBD1. Germline assignment: CDR1 LNHDA and CDR2 SQIVND (reference sequence). The length of the CDR3 is 15 residues. V dropped 5 bases and J dropped 0; count of bases not matched to a gene: 5. DNA of the CDR3: TGTGCCAGTAGTCGAATGACAGGGGCTAACTATGGCTACACCTTC. Its translation is CASSRMTGANYGYTF.

This chain links TRBV2 with TRBJ1-5; TRBD1 is a possible D gene (5 bases). CDR3 size: 14 residues. Trimming took off 1 base at V and 5 bases at J, with 9 bases between the two ends. CDR1 and CDR2 from the germline V gene are SNHLY and FYNNEI. This CDR3 is CASSEVPGDQPQHF. In DNA, the CDR3 is TGTGCCAGCAGTGAAGTCCCGGGGGATCAGCCCCAGCATTTT.

This clone came up a few times. The chain combines TRBV5-1 with TRBJ2-1; 12 bases fit TRBD1. Trimming cost V 4 bases and J 5 bases; bases outside gene matches: 4. Germline V CDR1 and CDR2: SGHRS, YFSETQ. This CDR3 contains 15 residues. CDR3 nucleotides: TGCGCCAGCAGCGGCGGGACAGGGGGCCACAATGAGCAGTTCTTC. Translated, it gives CASSGGTGGHNEQFF.